A single sample is the source of the 27 T cell receptor beta chains below, sequenced in a study of T cell responses to AZD1222 COVID-19 vaccine. TCRdb keeps only in-frame clones here, not all; method: immunoSEQ multiplex PCR. Among 150,000 or so clones, about 90% were seen once, and the ten largest hold around 5.2%. The sequenced sample was peripheral blood, obtained on day 0 of AZD1222 vaccination. Receptors were obtained from an adult in good health.

The chain employs TRBV15 and TRBJ2-2; a weak D match, TRBD1 (5 bases). Germline assignment: CDR1 LNHNV and CDR2 YYDKDF (reference sequence). V dropped 0 bases and J dropped 8 bases, with 13 bases sitting between them. The CDR3 is 15 amino acids. CDR3 in DNA: TGTGCCACCAGCAGAGATAGAGCAGGGTGGGGGGAGCTGTTTTTT. This gives the protein CATSRDRAGWGELFF.

A single count supports this clone. The CDR3 here is CASSVGLDRGEQYF. As DNA, the CDR3 is TGTGCCAGCAGCGTAGGTCTAGACAGGGGCGAGCAGTACTTC. V and J are TRBV9 and TRBJ2-7, with 8 bases lining up with TRBD1. The CDR3 covers 14 residues. Germline assignment: CDR1 SGDLS and CDR2 YYNGEE. After removal of 0 bases from V and 6 bases from J, the junction contained 5 bases not matched to a gene.

The chain employs TRBV2 and TRBJ1-1; TRBD1 matches at 7 bases. The CDR3 is made up of 13 amino acids. Germline loops: CDR1 SNHLY, CDR2 FYNNEI. V trimming: 8 bases; J trimming: 7 bases; junction bases outside the gene matches: 10. The CDR3 coding sequence is TGTGCCAGCGGAGACAGGGTCGGACGTGAAGCTTTCTTT. It encodes CASGDRVGREAFF.

The chain recombines TRBV3-1 (or the pseudogene TRBV3-2) with TRBJ1-5; 9 positions match TRBD1. Per the germline V gene, CDR1 is LGHDT and CDR2 is YNNKEL (reference sequence). Germline trimming cut 4 bases from V and 7 bases from J; bases unmatched to any gene: 5. This CDR3 spans 14 amino acids. The CDR3 nucleotides read TGTGCCAGCAGCCGACAGGGGGTAGAGCAGCCCCAGCATTTT. Translated: CASSRQGVEQPQHF.

This chain joins TRBV7-3 and TRBJ2-7; 7 bases line up with TRBD2. CDR3 size: 15 residues. Unmatched junction bases numbered 12, after V lost 10 bases and J lost 0 bases. In germline, CDR1 is SGHTA, CDR2 FQGTGA. CDR3 DNA sequence: TGTGCCACTCTTGGGGAGGGGCCCTACTCCTACGAGCAGTACTTC. It yields the protein CATLGEGPYSYEQYF.

The rearrangement links TRBV7-9 to TRBJ2-1; 9 bases match TRBD2. After removal of 5 bases from V and 8 bases from J, the junction contained 13 bases not matched to a gene. Looked up from germline, CDR1 is SEHNR and CDR2 is FQNEAQ (reference sequence). This CDR3 has 16 residues. CDR3 bases: TGTGCCAGCAGCCATACTGCCGGCGGGAGGGAGGATGAGCAGTTCTTC. It specifies CASSHTAGGREDEQFF.

The CDR3 DNA is TGTGCCAGCAGCCAAGGGGTGAGAGGGCGGGTTGCTTTCTTT. Protein product: CASSQGVRGRVAFF. The V call is TRBV4-2, the J call TRBJ1-1; D is unresolved. This CDR3 has 14 amino acids. Germline CDR1 is LGHNA and CDR2 is YNFKEQ. V lost 1 base and J 11 bases, leaving 17 bases between the germline ends.

This clone was seen many times. The rearrangement uses TRBV28 and TRBJ1-6; tentative D call: TRBD1 (5 bases). This CDR3 has 13 amino acids. The V end was cut by 7 bases, the J end by 7 bases, with 11 bases between. CDR1 and CDR2 (germline): MDHEN, SYDVKM. CDR3 in DNA: TGTGCCAGCACCTTATCAGGGAATTCACCCCTCCACTTT. Amino acids: CASTLSGNSPLHF.

The chain recombines TRBV19 with TRBJ1-3; 10 bases are shared with TRBD1. From germline, CDR1 is LNHDA and CDR2 SQIVND (reference sequence). The CDR3 sequence is 13 residues long. The ends lost 10 bases at V and 2 bases at J; junction bases unmatched: 2. This chain's CDR3 is CATGQGAGNTIYF. The CDR3 DNA is TGTGCCACAGGACAGGGGGCTGGAAACACCATATATTTT.

The chain uses TRBV5-1 and TRBJ2-1, with D perhaps TRBD2 (5 bases). V dropped 4 bases and J dropped 4 bases, with 15 bases sitting between them. Germline CDR1 and CDR2: SGHRS and YFSETQ. The CDR3 is 15 residues long. The CDR3, as DNA: TGCGCCAGCAGCGTCCGAGGGCCGGAGTACAATGAGCAGTTCTTC. Translating it yields CASSVRGPEYNEQFF.

V usage is TRBV29-1 and J usage is TRBJ1-2; 9 bases map to TRBD1. The junction had 13 bases not matched to a gene; V was cut back by 3 bases and J by 2 bases. Germline V lookup: CDR1 SQVTM, CDR2 ANQGSEA. This CDR3 has 17 residues. The CDR3: CSVDQDRGKLQNYGYTF. CDR3 DNA sequence: TGCAGCGTTGACCAGGACAGGGGCAAGCTCCAGAACTATGGCTACACCTTC.

This clone appeared a few times. The V gene is TRBV11-3, the J gene TRBJ2-7, with D perhaps given as TRBD1 or TRBD2 (5 bases each). Germline assignment: CDR1 SGHNT and CDR2 YENEEA. V shed 5 bases and J shed 2 bases, with 16 bases lying between them. The CDR3 length is 15 residues. The CDR3 region has the DNA TGTGCCAGCAGCAGAGGCCGGGACGGAACCTACGAGCAGTACTTC. This sequence encodes CASSRGRDGTYEQYF.

The CDR3 protein is CASRTGGELFF. For the CDR3, the DNA is TGTGCCAGCAGAACCGGGGGGGAGCTGTTTTTT. The genes are TRBV12-3 or TRBV12-4 and TRBJ2-2; no firm D call. V was pared by 6 bases and J by 8 bases, with 7 bases between. The CDR3 runs to 11 residues.

CDR3 in amino acids: CASKWREGRYEQYF. CDR3 nucleotide sequence: TGTGCCAGCAAGTGGCGGGAGGGCCGTTACGAGCAGTACTTC. The chain recombines TRBV3-1 (or the pseudogene TRBV3-2) with TRBJ2-7, with TRBD2 matching 9 bases. Germline V gene sequence: CDR1 LGHDT, CDR2 YNNKEL (reference sequence). V lost 7 bases to trimming and J lost 4 bases; unmatched junction nucleotides: 8. The CDR3 is 14 amino acids.

The rearrangement joins TRBV15 to TRBJ2-1; 7 bases align to TRBD1. V gave up 5 bases and J gave up 8 bases; unmatched junction bases: 15. This CDR3 is built from 16 residues. Germline CDR1 and CDR2: LNHNV and YYDKDF (reference sequence). For the CDR3, the DNA is TGTGCCACCAGCGGCCTAAGACAGGGCGCCGTTTATGAGCAGTTCTTC. Its translation: CATSGLRQGAVYEQFF.

This clone was seen only a few times. This chain uses TRBV20-1 with TRBJ2-5; 11 bases match TRBD2. Germline CDR1 and CDR2: DFQATT and SNEGSKA (reference sequence). The V and J ends lost 3 bases and 3 bases, in that order; junction bases with no gene match: 12. The CDR3 extends over 17 amino acids. CDR3 sequence (DNA): TGCAGTGCTAGTGTGGCCACTAGCGGGGGAACCAAAGAGACCCAGTACTTC. This translates into CSASVATSGGTKETQYF.

V is TRBV28 and J is TRBJ1-5; unclear D gene. The CDR3 consists of 12 residues. Trimming took 6 bases from V and 3 from J, leaving 6 bases between them. In germline, CDR1 is MDHEN, CDR2 SYDVKM. CDR3 in amino acids: CASRINNQPQHF. The CDR3 DNA reads as TGTGCCAGCAGAATCAACAATCAGCCCCAGCATTTT.

V and J are TRBV7-8 and TRBJ1-5; 10 bases fit TRBD1. The CDR3 totals 18 residues. Germline CDR1 is SGHVS and CDR2 is FQNEAQ. Trimming at V came to 4 bases and at J to 1 base, leaving 10 bases not matched to a gene. CDR3 in DNA: TGTGCCAGCAGCTCCACCGGGACAGGGGATGGAAGCAATCAGCCCCAGCATTTT. Translated, it gives CASSSTGTGDGSNQPQHF.

This rearrangement joins TRBV3-1 (or the pseudogene TRBV3-2) to TRBJ1-2; possible D gene TRBD1, 5 bases. The CDR3 covers 16 residues. With 0 bases removed from V and 4 bases from J, the gap between germline ends came to 15 bases. Germline CDR1 reads LGHDT; CDR2 reads YNNKEL (reference sequence). CDR3 in DNA: TGTGCCAGCAGCCAAGATTCGGGGGGGGAGGTCTATGGCTACACCTTC. This encodes CASSQDSGGEVYGYTF.

This clone was seen a single time. This chain uses TRBV6-5 with TRBJ2-2, with a weak D call TRBD2 (6 bases). The V gene lost 11 bases and the J gene lost 8 bases, with 24 bases spanning the gap. In germline, CDR1 is MNHEY, CDR2 SVGAGI. The CDR3 totals 15 residues. The CDR3: CAARFSGSSGGELFF. CDR3 DNA sequence: TGTGCCGCCAGGTTCAGCGGGTCCTCTGGGGGGGAGCTGTTTTTT.

Only one count was recorded for this clone. The rearrangement links TRBV9 to TRBJ2-3; 11 nucleotides match TRBD2. The trim removed 0 bases at V and 0 bases at J, leaving 6 bases unmatched. Germline V lookup: CDR1 SGDLS, CDR2 YYNGEE. The length of the CDR3 is 18 residues. The CDR3 protein is CASSVGASGGISTDTQYF. CDR3 coding DNA: TGTGCCAGCAGCGTAGGGGCTAGCGGGGGGATAAGCACAGATACGCAGTATTTT. Together with reference TRBV9 and TRBJ2-3, the CDR3 gives the full variable domain: DSGVTQTPKHLITATGQRVTLRCSPRSGDLSVYWYQQSLDQGLQFLIQYYNGEERAKGNILERFSAQQFPDLHSELNLSSLELGDSALYFCASSVGASGGISTDTQYFGPGTRLTVL.

V and J are TRBV28 and TRBJ2-7, with 8 bases identical to TRBD2. Germline V lookup: CDR1 MDHEN, CDR2 SYDVKM. This CDR3 is built from 14 residues. After removal of 8 bases from V and 2 bases from J, the junction contained 8 bases not matched to a gene. CDR3 sequence (DNA): TGTGCCAGCGACCGAGCGGGAGCAGCCTACGAGCAGTACTTC. The encoded protein is CASDRAGAAYEQYF. The full variable domain, in which reference TRBV28 and TRBJ2-7 provide the parts outside the CDR3, is DVKVTQSSRYLVKRTGEKVFLECVQDMDHENMFWYRQDPGLGLRLIYFSYDVKMKEKGDIPEGYSVSREKKERFSLILESASTNQTSMYLCASDRAGAAYEQYFGPGTRLTVT.

The rearrangement joins TRBV3-1 (or the pseudogene TRBV3-2) to TRBJ1-1, with D hard to call. With 1 base removed from V and 4 bases from J, the gap between germline ends came to 4 bases. Looked up from germline, CDR1 is LGHDT and CDR2 is YNNKEL (reference sequence). The CDR3 contains 12 residues. The CDR3 region is CASSQGPTEAFF. The CDR3 nucleotides read TGTGCCAGCAGCCAAGGCCCCACTGAAGCTTTCTTT.

This clone has only one observation. V and J are TRBV10-3 and TRBJ2-3, with 8 bases aligning to TRBD2. Germline V lookup: CDR1 ENHRY, CDR2 SYGVKD. The CDR3 loop spans 18 amino acids. Germline trimming cut 3 bases from V and 6 bases from J; bases unmatched to any gene: 17. Here the CDR3 reads CAISDYRGGLAGEDTQYF. CDR3 DNA sequence: TGTGCCATCAGTGATTACCGTGGGGGGCTAGCGGGTGAGGATACGCAGTATTTT.

The J gene is TRBJ2-5, the V gene TRBV5-4, with D hard to call. V lost 1 base and J lost 1, with 11 bases in between. Germline CDR1 and CDR2: SGHNT and YYREEE (reference sequence). The CDR3 consists of 15 residues. The CDR3 loop is CASSLYYESQETQYF. The CDR3 nucleotides read TGTGCCAGCAGCTTGTACTACGAGTCCCAAGAGACCCAGTACTTC.

This chain uses TRBV5-4 with TRBJ2-7; TRBD1 is a possible D gene (5 bases). Germline lookup yields CDR1 SGHNT and CDR2 YYREEE (reference sequence). Trimming shortened V by 2 bases and J by 6 bases, and 12 bases separated the two germline ends. The CDR3 has 13 amino acids. The CDR3 reads CASSFDSQGEQYF. DNA of the CDR3: TGTGCCAGCAGCTTTGACAGCCAGGGCGAGCAGTACTTC.

This sequence joins TRBV5-6 and TRBJ1-2; D perhaps matches TRBD1 (6 bases). CDR1 SGHDT and CDR2 YYEEEE come from the germline V gene. The V end lost 3 bases, the J end lost 8 bases, and 17 bases lay between the germline ends. The CDR3 contains 14 residues. The CDR3 sequence is CASSWKQGLHGYTF. The CDR3 region has the DNA TGTGCCAGCAGCTGGAAACAGGGATTACACGGCTACACCTTC.